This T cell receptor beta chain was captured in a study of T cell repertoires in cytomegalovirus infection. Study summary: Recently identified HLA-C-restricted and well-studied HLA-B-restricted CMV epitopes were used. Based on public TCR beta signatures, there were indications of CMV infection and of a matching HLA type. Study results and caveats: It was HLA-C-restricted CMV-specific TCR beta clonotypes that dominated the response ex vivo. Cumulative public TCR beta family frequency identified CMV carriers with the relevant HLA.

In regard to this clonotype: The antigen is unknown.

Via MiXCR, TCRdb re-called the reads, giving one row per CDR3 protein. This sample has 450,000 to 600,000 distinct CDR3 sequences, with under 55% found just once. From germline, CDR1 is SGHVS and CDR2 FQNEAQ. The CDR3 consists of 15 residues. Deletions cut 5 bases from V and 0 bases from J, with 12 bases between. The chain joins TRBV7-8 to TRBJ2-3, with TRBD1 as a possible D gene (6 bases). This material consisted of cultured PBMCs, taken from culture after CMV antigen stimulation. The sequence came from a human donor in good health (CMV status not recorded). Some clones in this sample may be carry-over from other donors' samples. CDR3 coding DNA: TGTGCCAGCAGCCAAAACAGGGAAAGCACAGATACGCAGTATTTT. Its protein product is CASSQNRESTDTQYF. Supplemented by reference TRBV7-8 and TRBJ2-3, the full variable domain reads GAGVSQSPRYKVAKRGQDVALRCDPISGHVSLFWYQQALGQGPEFLTYFQNEAQLDKSGLPSDRFFAERPEGSVSTLKIQRTQQEDSAVYLCASSQNRESTDTQYFGPGTRLTVL.